The 5 T cell receptor beta chains below were found in one sample sequenced in a study of CD8 T cells in Susac syndrome. RNA, at roughly 0.5 to 1 ug, was reverse transcribed with random hexamers. TCRdb itself ran the immunoSEQ multiplex PCR reads through MiXCR, one entry per CDR3 protein. The data hold 75,000 to 100,000 distinct CDR3 sequences, with 95% observed a single time. Sequencing was done on a sample of CD8+ T cells from PBMCs. These receptors came from a human donor with Susac syndrome.

This chain joins TRBV28 and TRBJ2-7; 9 bases are shared with TRBD1. Germline values: CDR1 MDHEN, CDR2 SYDVKM. J lost 2 bases, V lost 5 bases, and 7 bases had no gene match. There are 15 residues in the CDR3. The CDR3 reads CASSPGTGPTYEQYF. The CDR3 DNA sequence: TGTGCCAGCAGTCCAGGGACAGGGCCAACCTACGAGCAGTACTTC.

The chain links TRBV6-5 to TRBJ2-1; maybe TRBD1 (5 bases). The germline CDR1 and CDR2 sequences are MNHEY and SVGAGI. The CDR3 is made up of 15 amino acids. V was clipped by 2 bases and J by 4 bases, with 12 bases between them. As DNA, the CDR3 is TGTGCCAGCAGTTACACTAAAAGGGGATACAATGAGCAGTTCTTC. Its protein product is CASSYTKRGYNEQFF.

A single count supports this clonotype. The chain couples TRBV12-3 or TRBV12-4 to TRBJ1-5; D is uncertain. Trimming stripped 1 base from V and 3 bases from J, with 7 bases between. This CDR3 comprises 14 residues. Written as DNA, the CDR3 is TGTGCCAGCAGTTTAGAAAGATACAATCAGCCCCAGCATTTT. Its translation is CASSLERYNQPQHF.

J is TRBJ1-4 and V is TRBV12-3 or TRBV12-4; 9 bases match TRBD1. The CDR3 sequence is 15 residues long. V lost 7 bases, J lost 8 bases, and 11 bases stayed unmatched. The CDR3 coding sequence is TGTGCCAGCAACTTTATCGGGACAGGGAAGGAAAAACTGTTTTTT. It specifies CASNFIGTGKEKLFF.

This clonotype was detected only once. The chain is built from TRBV15 and TRBJ2-1; weak D call: TRBD1 (5 bases). The ends were cut back, 0 bases at V and 8 bases at J, with 8 bases in the middle. CDR1 and CDR2 from the germline V gene are LNHNV and YYDKDF (reference sequence). The CDR3 is 13 residues long. The CDR3 region is CATSRDRVDEQFF. The DNA of the CDR3 is TGTGCCACCAGCAGAGACAGGGTCGATGAGCAGTTCTTC.